This T cell receptor (beta chain) is drawn from a study of Graves' ophthalmopathy and Graves' hyperthyroidism (dated by TCRdb to the late 2010s). About the study as a whole: Peripheral blood was collected at initial diagnosis, before any treatment. Following sampling, methimazole starting at 30 mg daily was administered to hyperthyroidism patients, and high-dose intravenous methylprednisolone was administered to ophthalmopathy patients. To explore V-J signatures that separate ophthalmopathy from hyperthyroidism, a discovery set of 95 to 100 patients was enrolled, consisting of 43 with ophthalmopathy and some 59 with stable hyperthyroidism. The study used signatures of the TCR beta repertoire to tell Graves' ophthalmopathy apart from Graves' hyperthyroidism and to predict which patients would progress to ophthalmopathy. In total, approximately 130 blood samples were TCR-sequenced: 40 to 45 ophthalmopathy, some 75 hyperthyroidism and about 17 hyperthyroidism-to-ophthalmopathy patients. In about 6 hyperthyroidism patients, the T-cell repertoire of thyroid tissue was compared with the T-cell repertoire of blood. For independent validation, a separate cohort was made up of 18 hyperthyroidism patients plus 17 patients who later progressed from hyperthyroidism to ophthalmopathy. Summary of the overall study and its limitations: In cross-validation, the 13-signature model distinguished ophthalmopathy from stable hyperthyroidism with just over 85% sensitivity and about 81% specificity, while in the test set the corresponding values were about 80% and 75%. Sample size was not statistically predetermined, and group allocation was not concealed from the investigators. In validation, the model predicted ophthalmopathy progression with about 70% sensitivity and 72% to 80% specificity; some 13 predicted patients were CT-confirmed with GO in a median of around 6.5 months. Among expanded thyroid clonotypes with frequency above 0.001, most also showed up in blood, which suggests that blood repertoires may reflect the thyroid immune response.

TCR beta CDR3 regions were amplified from RNA transcripts for repertoire sequencing. A first-round RT-PCR used HTBI primers with the Qiagen OneStep RT-PCR kit, followed by a second-round multiplex PCR, size selection and purification. Libraries were sequenced paired-end with 100 bp reads on an Illumina HiSeq2000. For the original study's pipeline: SOAPnuke was used to process the reads, removing any read that contained adapters or uncalled bases, had a mean Phred below 15, or lacked an exact match to the constant primer or identifier. COPE v1.2.5 was used to merge high-quality paired reads. Clonotypes were defined as unique nucleotide sequences and were aligned to IMGT TRB V, D and J references using MiTCR v1.1. Analysis was restricted to V-J combinations with a frequency above 0.0001, which covered roughly 99% of repertoires. A TCR clonal expansion and chaos score per V-J combination was defined as the ratio of F50 clonal expansion to chaos observed in the TCRdist matrix. Welch's t-statistics and random forest were used to narrow the features down to 13 V-J combinations, which were then fed into a naive Bayes classifier. Thyroid-blood repertoire similarity was quantified with the Morisita-Horn index. TCRdb applied fastp at Q25 and MiXCR to the public reads, then kept only in-frame beta chains. Every CDR3 protein is listed once, alongside the most common genes and DNA of its rows. TCRdb, rather than the study authors, made the V and J calls. A total of some 750,000 distinct CDR3 sequences appear in this sample, 35% to 50% of them only once. Of the sample, 40% to 55% falls within the top ten clones.

The CDR3 holds 13 amino acids from the cysteine to the phenylalanine. Only CDR3 DNA is held: 39 bases, read in frame from base 1. V and J are trimmed by 6 bases and 5 bases, and the gene matches miss 7 bases of the junction. Ophthalmopathy patients had moderately to severely active disease, Clinical Activity Score of at least 3, NOSPECS grade of at least 4, and disease duration under 3 months. Patients with other autoimmune diseases, uncontrolled infections, pregnancy or lactation were excluded. Clinical symptoms, serum thyroxine, TRAb, thyroid ultrasound and orbital computed tomography formed the basis of the diagnosis. Ficoll-Paque density gradient centrifugation was used to isolate PBMCs from around 10 ml of fresh peripheral blood. Trizol reagent was used to extract the total RNA, and its quality was then checked on an Agilent 2100 Bioanalyzer. Points on this clonotype: The specificity of this receptor is unknown. No base-level quality is on record; no much larger clone is a single base apart.

The receptor chain draws on TRBV5-7 and TRBJ2-7; 8 nucleotides in the junction match TRBD1. TRBV5-7 is reported as an ORF; its role is uncertain. This clonotype originated in an adult man with Graves' ophthalmopathy. Sequencing was performed on peripheral blood. DNA sequence: TGTGCCAGCAAGTCGGACAGGGCGGACGAGCAGTACTTC. Its amino acids are CASKSDRADEQYF.